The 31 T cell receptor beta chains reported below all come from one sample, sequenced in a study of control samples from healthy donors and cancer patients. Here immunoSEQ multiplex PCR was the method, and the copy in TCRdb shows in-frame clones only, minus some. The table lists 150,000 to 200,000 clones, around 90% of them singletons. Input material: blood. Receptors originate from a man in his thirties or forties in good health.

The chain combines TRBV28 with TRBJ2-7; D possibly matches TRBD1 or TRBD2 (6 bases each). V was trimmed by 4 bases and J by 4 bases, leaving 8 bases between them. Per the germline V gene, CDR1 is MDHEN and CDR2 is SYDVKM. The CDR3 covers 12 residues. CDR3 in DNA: TGTGCCAGCAGTTCGGGGGCGTACGAGCAGTACTTC. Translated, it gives CASSSGAYEQYF.

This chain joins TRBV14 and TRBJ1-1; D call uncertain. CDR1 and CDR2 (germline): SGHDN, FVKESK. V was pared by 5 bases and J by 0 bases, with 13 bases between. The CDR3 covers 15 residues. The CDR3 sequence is CASSELGRVNTEAFF. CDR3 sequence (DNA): TGTGCCAGCAGCGAACTAGGGCGGGTGAACACTGAAGCTTTCTTT.

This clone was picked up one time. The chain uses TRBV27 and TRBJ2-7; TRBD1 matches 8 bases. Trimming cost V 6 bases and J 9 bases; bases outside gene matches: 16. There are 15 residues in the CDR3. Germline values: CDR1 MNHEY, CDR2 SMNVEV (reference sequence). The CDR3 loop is CASSQTGGITMRQYF. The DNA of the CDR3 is TGTGCCAGCAGCCAAACAGGGGGAATTACGATGAGGCAGTACTTC.

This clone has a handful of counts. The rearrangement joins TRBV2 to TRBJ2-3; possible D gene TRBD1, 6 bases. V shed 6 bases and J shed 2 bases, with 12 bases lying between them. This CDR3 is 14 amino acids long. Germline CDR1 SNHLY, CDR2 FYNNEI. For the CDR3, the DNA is TGTGCCAGCAGAATACAGGGCCCCACAGATACGCAGTATTTT. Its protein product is CASRIQGPTDTQYF.

CDR3 protein: CAWSPANQPQHF. The CDR3 coding sequence is TGTGCCTGGAGCCCCGCAAATCAGCCCCAGCATTTT. The V and J genes are TRBV30 and TRBJ1-5; D is ambiguous. V lost 3 bases, J lost 4 bases, and 7 bases lay in between. The CDR3 spans 12 residues. Per the germline V gene, CDR1 is GTSNPN and CDR2 is SVGIG (reference sequence).

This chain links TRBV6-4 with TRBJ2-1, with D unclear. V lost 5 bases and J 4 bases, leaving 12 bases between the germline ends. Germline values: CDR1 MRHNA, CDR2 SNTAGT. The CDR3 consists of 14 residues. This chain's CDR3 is CASSNVGGYNEQFF. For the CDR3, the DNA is TGTGCCAGCAGTAACGTCGGTGGGTACAATGAGCAGTTCTTC.

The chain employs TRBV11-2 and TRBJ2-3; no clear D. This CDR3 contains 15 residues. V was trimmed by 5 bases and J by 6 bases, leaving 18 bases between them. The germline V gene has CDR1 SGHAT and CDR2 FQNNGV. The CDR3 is CASSPDWAPVDTQYF. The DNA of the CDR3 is TGTGCCAGCAGCCCAGACTGGGCCCCCGTGGATACGCAGTATTTT.

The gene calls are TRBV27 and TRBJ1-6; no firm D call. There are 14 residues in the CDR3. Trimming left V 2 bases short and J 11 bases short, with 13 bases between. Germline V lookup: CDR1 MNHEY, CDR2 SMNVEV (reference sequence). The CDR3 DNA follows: TGTGCCAGCAGTTTAGGTACGGGGTACACACCCCTCCACTTT. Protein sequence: CASSLGTGYTPLHF.

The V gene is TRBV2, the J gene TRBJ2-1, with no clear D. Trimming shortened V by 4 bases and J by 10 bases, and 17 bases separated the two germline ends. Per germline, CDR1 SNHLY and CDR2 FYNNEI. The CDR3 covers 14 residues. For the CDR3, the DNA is TGTGCCAGCAGTGTCGCCGGGCCACCCTCCGAGCAGTTCTTC. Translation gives CASSVAGPPSEQFF.

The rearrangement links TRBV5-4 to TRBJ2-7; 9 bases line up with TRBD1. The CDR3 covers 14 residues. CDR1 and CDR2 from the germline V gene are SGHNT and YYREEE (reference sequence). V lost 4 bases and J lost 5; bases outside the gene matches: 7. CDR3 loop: CASSKGQGKNEQYF. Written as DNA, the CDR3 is TGTGCCAGCAGCAAGGGACAGGGAAAGAACGAGCAGTACTTC.

The CDR3, as DNA: TGTGCCAGCCTAGCGGGGGGGGTCACCGGGGAGCTGTTTTTT. Amino acids: CASLAGGVTGELFF. This chain uses TRBV2 with TRBJ2-2; 12 bases are shared with TRBD2. CDR3 length: 14 amino acids. The V gene end was trimmed by 8 bases and the J gene end by 4 bases; junction bases not matched to a gene: 2. Germline CDR1 SNHLY, CDR2 FYNNEI.

The CDR3 DNA is TGTGCCAGCAGCACGAATAGTGCCACGGGGGGCGAGCAGTACTTC. The encoded protein is CASSTNSATGGEQYF. The rearrangement uses TRBV5-4 and TRBJ2-7, with TRBD2 identical over 7 bases. Per germline, CDR1 SGHNT and CDR2 YYREEE (reference sequence). V shed 4 bases, J shed 6 bases, and the junction held 13 bases outside the gene matches. CDR3 length equals 15 residues.

The CDR3 loop is CASSQEGTYATNEKLFF. The CDR3, as DNA: TGCGCCAGCAGCCAAGAAGGGACGTACGCAACTAATGAAAAACTGTTTTTT. The gene calls are TRBV4-1 and TRBJ1-4; tentatively, D is TRBD1 (5 bases). Germline CDR1 MGHRA, CDR2 YSYEKL. Trimming took off 0 bases at V and 0 bases at J, with 11 bases between the two ends. The CDR3 is 17 amino acids.

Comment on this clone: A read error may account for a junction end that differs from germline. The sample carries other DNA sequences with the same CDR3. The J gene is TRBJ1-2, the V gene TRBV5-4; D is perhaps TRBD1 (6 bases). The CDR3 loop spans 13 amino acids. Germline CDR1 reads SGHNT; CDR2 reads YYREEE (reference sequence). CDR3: CASSSGLSGGFTF. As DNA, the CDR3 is TGCGCCAGCAGCTCCGGGCTATCGGGGGGCTTCACCTTC.

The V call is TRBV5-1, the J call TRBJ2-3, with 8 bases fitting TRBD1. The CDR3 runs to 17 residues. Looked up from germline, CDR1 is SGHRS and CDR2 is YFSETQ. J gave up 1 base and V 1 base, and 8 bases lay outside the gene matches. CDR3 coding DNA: TGCGCCAGCAGCTTGTTCACCCAGGGGGCCGGCACAGATACGCAGTATTTT. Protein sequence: CASSLFTQGAGTDTQYF.

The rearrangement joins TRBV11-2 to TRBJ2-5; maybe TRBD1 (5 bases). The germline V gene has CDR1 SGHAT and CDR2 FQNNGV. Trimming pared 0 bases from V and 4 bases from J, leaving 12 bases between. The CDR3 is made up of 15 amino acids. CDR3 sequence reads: CASSLDRGLVETQYF. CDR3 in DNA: TGTGCCAGCAGCTTAGATAGGGGATTGGTAGAGACCCAGTACTTC.

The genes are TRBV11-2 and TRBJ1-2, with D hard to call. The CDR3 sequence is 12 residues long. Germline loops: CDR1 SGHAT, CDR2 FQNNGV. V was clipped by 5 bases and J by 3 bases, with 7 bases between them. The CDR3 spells CASSNPDYGYTF. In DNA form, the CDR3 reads TGTGCCAGCAGCAACCCAGACTATGGCTACACCTTC.

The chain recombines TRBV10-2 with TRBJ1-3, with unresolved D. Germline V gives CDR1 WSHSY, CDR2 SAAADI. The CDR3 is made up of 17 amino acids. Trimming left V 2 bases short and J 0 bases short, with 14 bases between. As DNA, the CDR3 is TGCGCCAGCAGTGAGGGCCCACCCCAAAGCTCTGGAAACACCATATATTTT. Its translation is CASSEGPPQSSGNTIYF.

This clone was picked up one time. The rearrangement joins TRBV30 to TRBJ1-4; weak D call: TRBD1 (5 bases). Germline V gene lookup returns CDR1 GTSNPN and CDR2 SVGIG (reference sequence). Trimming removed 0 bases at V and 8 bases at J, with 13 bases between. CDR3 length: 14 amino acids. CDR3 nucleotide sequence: TGTGCCTGGAGTGTATGGGGGACCACGGAAAAACTGTTTTTT. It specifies CAWSVWGTTEKLFF.

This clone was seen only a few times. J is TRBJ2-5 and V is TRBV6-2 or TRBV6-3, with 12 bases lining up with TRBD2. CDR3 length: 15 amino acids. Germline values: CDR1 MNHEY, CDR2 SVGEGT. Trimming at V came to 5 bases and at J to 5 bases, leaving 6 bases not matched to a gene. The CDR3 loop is CASSRLAGEGETQYF. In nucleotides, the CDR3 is TGTGCCAGCAGTCGACTAGCGGGGGAAGGTGAGACCCAGTACTTC.

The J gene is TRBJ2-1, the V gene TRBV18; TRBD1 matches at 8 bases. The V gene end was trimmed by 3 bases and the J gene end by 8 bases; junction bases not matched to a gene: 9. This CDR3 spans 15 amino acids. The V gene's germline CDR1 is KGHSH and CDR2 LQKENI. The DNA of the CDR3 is TGTGCCAGCTCACCCATGGACAGGGTGGGCCATGAGCAGTTCTTC. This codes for CASSPMDRVGHEQFF.

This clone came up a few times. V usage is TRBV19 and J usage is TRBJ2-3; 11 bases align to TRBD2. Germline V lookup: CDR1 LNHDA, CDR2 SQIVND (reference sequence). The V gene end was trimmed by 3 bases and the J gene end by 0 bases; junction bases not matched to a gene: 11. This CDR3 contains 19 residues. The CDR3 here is CASSMNRAGLAASTDTQYF. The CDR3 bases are TGTGCCAGTAGTATGAATCGGGCGGGACTAGCGGCTAGCACAGATACGCAGTATTTT.

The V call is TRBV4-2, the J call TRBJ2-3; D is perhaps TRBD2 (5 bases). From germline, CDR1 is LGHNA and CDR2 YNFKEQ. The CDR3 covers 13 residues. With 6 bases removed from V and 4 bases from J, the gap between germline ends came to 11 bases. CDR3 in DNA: TGTGCCAGCAGACAGAGGACTGCAGATACGCAGTATTTT. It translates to CASRQRTADTQYF.

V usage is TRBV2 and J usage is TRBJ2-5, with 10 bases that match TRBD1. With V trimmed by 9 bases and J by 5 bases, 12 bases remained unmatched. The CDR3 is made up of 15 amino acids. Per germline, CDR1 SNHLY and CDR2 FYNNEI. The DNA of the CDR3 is TGTGCCAGTACGACAGGGGGCGCTCCGGCTGAGACCCAGTACTTC. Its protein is CASTTGGAPAETQYF.

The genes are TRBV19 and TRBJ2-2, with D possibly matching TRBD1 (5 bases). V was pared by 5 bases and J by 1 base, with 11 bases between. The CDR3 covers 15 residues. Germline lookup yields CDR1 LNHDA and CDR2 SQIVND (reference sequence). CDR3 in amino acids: CASSLAGLNTGELFF. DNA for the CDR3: TGTGCCAGTAGTTTGGCAGGGTTGAACACCGGGGAGCTGTTTTTT.

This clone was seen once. CDR3 coding DNA: TGTGCCAGCAGTGGGGGACAGACAACCTTTGAGCCCCAGCATTTT. It encodes CASSGGQTTFEPQHF. The chain has TRBV2 and TRBJ1-5; 7 bases map to TRBD1. Germline V gives CDR1 SNHLY, CDR2 FYNNEI. Trimming cost V 4 bases and J 8 bases; bases outside gene matches: 11. The CDR3 extends over 15 amino acids.

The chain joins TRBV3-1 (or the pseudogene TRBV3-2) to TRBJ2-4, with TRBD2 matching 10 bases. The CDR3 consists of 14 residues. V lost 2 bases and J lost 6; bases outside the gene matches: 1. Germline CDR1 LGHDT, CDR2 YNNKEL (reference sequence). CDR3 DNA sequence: TGTGCCAGCAGCCAACGACTAGCGGGAAACATTCAGTACTTC. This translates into CASSQRLAGNIQYF.

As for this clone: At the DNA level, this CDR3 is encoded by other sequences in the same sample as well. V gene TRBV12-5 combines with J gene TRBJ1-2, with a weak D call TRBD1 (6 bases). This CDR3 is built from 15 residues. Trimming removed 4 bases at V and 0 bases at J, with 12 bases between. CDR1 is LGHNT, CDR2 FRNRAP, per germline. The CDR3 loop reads CASGSGGRTNYGYTF. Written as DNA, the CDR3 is TGTGCTAGTGGTTCCGGGGGGCGAACTAACTATGGCTACACCTTC.

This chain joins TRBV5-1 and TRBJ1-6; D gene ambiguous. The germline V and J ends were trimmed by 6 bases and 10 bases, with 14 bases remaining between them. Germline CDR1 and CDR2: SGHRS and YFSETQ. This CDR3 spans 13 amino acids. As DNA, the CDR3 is TGCGCCAGCAAGCCGGTCACGGAGTCACCCCTCCACTTT. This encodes CASKPVTESPLHF. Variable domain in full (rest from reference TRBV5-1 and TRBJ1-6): KAGVTQTPRYLIKTRGQQVTLSCSPISGHRSVSWYQQTPGQGLQFLFEYFSETQRNKGNFPGRFSGRQFSNSRSEMNVSTLELGDSALYLCASKPVTESPLHFGNGTRLTVT.

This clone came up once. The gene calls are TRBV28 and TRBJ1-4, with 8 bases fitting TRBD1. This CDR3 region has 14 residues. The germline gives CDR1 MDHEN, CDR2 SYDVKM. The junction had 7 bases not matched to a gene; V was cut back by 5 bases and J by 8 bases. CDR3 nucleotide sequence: TGTGCCAGCAGTCCGACAGGGGAAGCGGAAAAACTGTTTTTT. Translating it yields CASSPTGEAEKLFF.

The CDR3 DNA follows: TGTGCCAGCTCACCACCCTCTGGGGGGAGGGGCGAGCAGTACTTC. The encoded protein is CASSPPSGGRGEQYF. The chain combines TRBV18 with TRBJ2-7, with 7 bases matching TRBD2. This CDR3 contains 15 residues. J lost 6 bases, V lost 0 bases, and 8 bases had no gene match. CDR1 and CDR2 (germline): KGHSH, LQKENI.